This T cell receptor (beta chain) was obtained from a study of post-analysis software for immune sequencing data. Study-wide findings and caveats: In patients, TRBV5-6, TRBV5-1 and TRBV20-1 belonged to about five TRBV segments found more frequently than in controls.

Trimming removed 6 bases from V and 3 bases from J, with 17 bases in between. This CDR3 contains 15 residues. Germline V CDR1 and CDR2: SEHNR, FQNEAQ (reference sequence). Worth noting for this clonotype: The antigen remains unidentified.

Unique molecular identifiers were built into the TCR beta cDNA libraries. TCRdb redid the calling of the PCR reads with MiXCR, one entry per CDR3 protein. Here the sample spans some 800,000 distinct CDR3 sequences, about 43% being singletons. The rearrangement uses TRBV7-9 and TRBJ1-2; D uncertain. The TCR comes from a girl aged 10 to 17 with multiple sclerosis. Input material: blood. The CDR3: CASRGLAVEDYGYTF. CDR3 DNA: TGTGCCAGCAGGGGCCTTGCCGTAGAGGACTATGGCTACACCTTC. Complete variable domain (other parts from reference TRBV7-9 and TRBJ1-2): DTGVSQNPRHKITKRGQNVTFRCDPISEHNRLYWYRQTLGQGPEFLTYFQNEAQLEKSRLLSDRFSAERPKGSFSTLEIQRTEQGDSAMYLCASRGLAVEDYGYTFGSGTRLTVV.